The 26 T cell receptor beta chains presented below share a single source sample, sequenced in a study of cytomegalovirus exposure and HLA in healthy donors. 60 Vbeta and 13 Jbeta primers were used in PCR. Sequencing was performed with immunoSEQ multiplex PCR; in TCRdb, only in-frame clones are kept and a portion is missing. This table holds approximately 190,000 clones, approximately 80% found once. The sequenced sample was PBMCs. These receptors were taken from a boy between 2 and 10 years old in good health and CMV-seronegative.

The rearrangement joins TRBV5-1 to TRBJ2-5, with 8 bases matching TRBD2. The CDR3 is made up of 14 amino acids. Per germline, CDR1 SGHRS and CDR2 YFSETQ. V shed 2 bases and J 5 bases; nucleotides not matched to a gene: 5. CDR3 loop: CASSLRGGPETQYF. The CDR3 bases are TGCGCCAGCAGCTTACGGGGGGGCCCGGAGACCCAGTACTTC.

This sequence joins TRBV2 and TRBJ1-4; D is unresolved. Per germline, CDR1 SNHLY and CDR2 FYNNEI. The ends were cut back, 3 bases at V and 0 bases at J, with 11 bases in the middle. The CDR3 sequence is 16 residues long. CDR3 bases: TGTGCCAGCAGTGATTTGCAGGTGGCAACTAATGAAAAACTGTTTTTT. Protein product: CASSDLQVATNEKLFF.

The sample holds a few counts of this clone. The rearrangement uses TRBV4-3 and TRBJ2-1; no reliable D call. Germline V gives CDR1 LGHNA, CDR2 YSLEER. V lost 0 bases and J 0 bases, leaving 21 bases between the germline ends. The length of the CDR3 is 20 residues. CDR3 coding DNA: TGCGCCAGCAGCCAAGATCTCCCCGTCCGGCGAGGAAGCTCCTACAATGAGCAGTTCTTC. Encoded protein: CASSQDLPVRRGSSYNEQFF.

This clone was detected once. This rearrangement joins TRBV11-2 to TRBJ2-5; D unclear. Germline V gives CDR1 SGHAT, CDR2 FQNNGV. CDR3 length: 14 amino acids. The ends were cut back, 0 bases at V and 0 bases at J, with 5 bases in the middle. CDR3 coding DNA: TGTGCCAGCAGCTTAGACAGGAACCAAGAGACCCAGTACTTC. Translating it yields CASSLDRNQETQYF.

This chain uses TRBV2 with TRBJ2-3; 7 nucleotides align to TRBD2. The CDR3 extends over 13 amino acids. V lost 8 bases to trimming and J lost 4 bases; unmatched junction nucleotides: 6. Germline-derived CDR1 and CDR2 are SNHLY and FYNNEI. CDR3 amino acids: CASYSLAADTQYF. As DNA, the CDR3 is TGTGCCAGCTATAGCCTAGCGGCAGATACGCAGTATTTT.

This chain uses TRBV19 with TRBJ2-1; D remains unclear. Trimming stripped 3 bases from V and 8 bases from J, with 5 bases between. Germline CDR1 reads LNHDA; CDR2 reads SQIVND (reference sequence). The CDR3 loop spans 11 amino acids. CDR3 nucleotide sequence: TGTGCCAGTAGTATTCGCGATGAGCAGTTCTTC. It is translated as CASSIRDEQFF.

V gene TRBV21-1 combines with J gene TRBJ2-7; the DNA was not used to check the table's D call, TRBD2. TRBV21-1 is a listed pseudogene. The CDR3 loop spans 19 amino acids. Written as DNA, the CDR3 is TGTGCCAGCAGCAAACTTCTATCGGGGCAGGGAGGGGCCCCTGGCGAGCAGTACTTC. The encoded protein is CASSKLLSGQGGAPGEQYF.

This chain joins TRBV5-1 and TRBJ2-3, with a weak D call TRBD1 (6 bases). CDR3 length equals 14 residues. V gave up 4 bases and J gave up 2 bases, with 11 bases separating them. Per germline, CDR1 SGHRS and CDR2 YFSETQ. The CDR3 here is CASSPGQITDTQYF. Here the CDR3 DNA reads TGCGCCAGCAGCCCTGGACAGATCACAGATACGCAGTATTTT.

The rearrangement uses TRBV6-1 and TRBJ1-4; D is perhaps TRBD1 (5 bases). The germline V gene encodes CDR1 MNHNS and CDR2 SASEGT. The CDR3 contains 14 residues. V dropped 3 bases and J dropped 8 bases, with 13 bases sitting between them. The CDR3 here is CASSDQGGNEKLFF. The CDR3 DNA sequence: TGTGCCAGCAGTGATCAGGGTGGGAACGAAAAACTGTTTTTT.

This clone was observed once. CDR3 sequence (DNA): TGTGCCAGCAGTGAGGCCGGGACTGTAGCAGGGGGCTACACCTTC. As protein: CASSEAGTVAGGYTF. This chain uses TRBV6-1 with TRBJ1-2, with a possible D match to TRBD1 (5 bases). The CDR3 is 15 amino acids. The ends were cut back, 3 bases at V and 8 bases at J, with 19 bases in the middle. Germline-derived CDR1 and CDR2 are MNHNS and SASEGT.

The table lists this clone with a count of one. The chain has TRBV29-1 and TRBJ1-2; 10 bases align to TRBD1. The CDR3 length is 13 residues. The germline V gene has CDR1 SQVTM and CDR2 ANQGSEA. The V and J ends lost 7 bases and 8 bases, in that order; junction bases with no gene match: 10. The DNA of the CDR3 is TGCAGCGGGGGGGGACAGGGGTCCCGCGGCTACACCTTC. Translating it yields CSGGGQGSRGYTF. The variable domain in full, with the rest retrieved from reference TRBV29-1 and TRBJ1-2, is SAVISQKPSRDICQRGTSLTIQCQVDSQVTMMFWYRQQPGQSLTLIATANQGSEATYESGFVIDKFPISRPNLTFSTLTVSNMSPEDSSIYLCSGGGQGSRGYTFGSGTRLTVV.

This sequence joins TRBV2 and TRBJ1-6; D is unresolved. Germline loops: CDR1 SNHLY, CDR2 FYNNEI. There are 13 residues in the CDR3. V shed 6 bases and J shed 8 bases, with 11 bases lying between them. The CDR3 bases are TGTGCCAGCAGGGGAGGGTATGATTCACCCCTCCACTTT. Translated, it gives CASRGGYDSPLHF.

CDR3 sequence reads: CASSFLAGLQYF. CDR3 bases: TGTGCCAGCAGTTTTCTAGCGGGGTTGCAGTATTTT. This rearrangement joins TRBV27 to TRBJ2-3, with 9 bases that match TRBD2. CDR1 is MNHEY and CDR2 is SMNVEV in the germline V gene (reference sequence). The ends lost 3 bases at V and 11 bases at J; junction bases unmatched: 3. The CDR3 has 12 amino acids.

This chain uses TRBV6-1 with TRBJ2-7; TRBD1 matches at 7 bases. This CDR3 spans 13 amino acids. Looked up from germline, CDR1 is MNHNS and CDR2 is SASEGT. The trim removed 3 bases at V and 6 bases at J, leaving 5 bases unmatched. The CDR3 nucleotides are TGTGCCAGCAGTGAGTCACAGGGGCGCGAGCAGTACTTC. Translation: CASSESQGREQYF.

The V gene is TRBV6-1, the J gene TRBJ2-1, with 12 bases lining up with TRBD2. The CDR3 runs 14 residues. Unmatched junction bases numbered 4, after V lost 4 bases and J lost 9 bases. Germline V gives CDR1 MNHNS, CDR2 SASEGT. The CDR3 nucleotides are TGTGCCAGCAGTGCAACTAGCGGGGGGCTTGAGCAGTTCTTC. As protein: CASSATSGGLEQFF.

The V and J genes are TRBV19 and TRBJ2-3; 11 bases agree with TRBD2. V was pared by 6 bases and J by 6 bases, with 11 bases of the junction left unmatched. From germline, CDR1 is LNHDA and CDR2 SQIVND (reference sequence). The CDR3 extends over 16 amino acids. Written as DNA, the CDR3 is TGTGCCAGTAGAAAAATAGCGGGGGGGCGTCCGGATACGCAGTATTTT. This sequence encodes CASRKIAGGRPDTQYF.

This clone was detected once. V is TRBV19 and J is TRBJ1-5; D may be TRBD1 (5 bases). This CDR3 is built from 16 residues. V dropped 7 bases and J dropped 6 bases, with 22 bases sitting between them. Germline CDR1 and CDR2: LNHDA and SQIVND (reference sequence). The CDR3 nucleotides are TGTGCCAGTACCCCAAAAACCGGGGGTTCCTTTCAGCCCCAGCATTTT. The encoded protein is CASTPKTGGSFQPQHF.

The chain recombines TRBV5-6 with TRBJ2-5, with TRBD1 as a possible D gene (5 bases). The CDR3 covers 15 residues. The V end lost 7 bases, the J end lost 1 base, and 17 bases lay between the germline ends. Germline V gene lookup returns CDR1 SGHDT and CDR2 YYEEEE. CDR3 residues: CASHWAGYRQETQYF. The CDR3 bases are TGTGCCAGCCACTGGGCAGGGTATCGCCAAGAGACCCAGTACTTC.

The chain carries TRBV15 and TRBJ2-5; possibly TRBD1 for D (5 bases). CDR1 is LNHNV and CDR2 is YYDKDF in the germline V gene (reference sequence). V was cut by 3 bases and J by 1 base, with 9 bases left in between. CDR3 size: 14 residues. This CDR3 is CATSRTVFQETQYF. Here the CDR3 DNA reads TGTGCCACCAGCAGGACAGTATTCCAAGAGACCCAGTACTTC.

The rearrangement uses TRBV9 and TRBJ2-3; maybe TRBD2 (6 bases). Looked up from germline, CDR1 is SGDLS and CDR2 is YYNGEE. The CDR3 extends over 15 amino acids. With 4 bases removed from V and 8 bases from J, the gap between germline ends came to 20 bases. The CDR3 nucleotides read TGTGCCAGCAGCTCCTGGGGCCCGTACGGGGGTACGCAGTATTTT. Its translation is CASSSWGPYGGTQYF. The variable domain in full, with the rest retrieved from reference TRBV9 and TRBJ2-3, is DSGVTQTPKHLITATGQRVTLRCSPRSGDLSVYWYQQSLDQGLQFLIQYYNGEERAKGNILERFSAQQFPDLHSELNLSSLELGDSALYFCASSSWGPYGGTQYFGPGTRLTVL.

The V gene is TRBV19, the J gene TRBJ2-1, with 9 bases lining up with TRBD2. CDR1 is LNHDA, CDR2 SQIVND, per germline (reference sequence). Trimming took 6 bases from V and 8 from J; bases not matched to a gene: 5. CDR3 length: 13 amino acids. CDR3 sequence (DNA): TGTGCCAGTAGCCATAGGACTAGCGATGAGCAGTTCTTC. This encodes CASSHRTSDEQFF.

The gene calls are TRBV6-1 and TRBJ1-2; 7 bases are a match to TRBD1. J was trimmed by 1 base and V by 1 base; bases with no gene match: 9. Per germline, CDR1 MNHNS and CDR2 SASEGT. The CDR3 contains 17 residues. The CDR3 reads CASSEVDRAPLNYGYTF. Written as DNA, the CDR3 is TGTGCCAGCAGTGAAGTTGACAGGGCTCCCCTTAACTATGGCTACACCTTC.

The chain uses TRBV6-1 and TRBJ2-7, with TRBD1 matching 7 bases. This CDR3 has 12 residues. V lost 4 bases, J lost 10 bases, and 7 bases stayed unmatched. Germline V lookup: CDR1 MNHNS, CDR2 SASEGT. The CDR3 loop is CASSGDRERQYF. The CDR3 DNA reads TGTGCCAGCAGTGGCGACAGGGAGCGTCAGTACTTC.

This clone showed up just once. The chain uses TRBV9 and TRBJ2-1; D is unclear. Trimming removed 0 bases from V and 1 base from J, with 17 bases in between. Germline V gene lookup returns CDR1 SGDLS and CDR2 YYNGEE. This CDR3 contains 18 residues. Written as DNA, the CDR3 is TGTGCCAGCAGCGTAGTGCCCCTGGGCAGTCCGTCCTACAATGAGCAGTTCTTC. Amino acid sequence: CASSVVPLGSPSYNEQFF.

This sequence joins TRBV2 and TRBJ2-2; D not resolved. CDR3 size: 13 residues. The germline V and J ends were trimmed by 4 bases and 6 bases, with 9 bases remaining between them. Germline V gene lookup returns CDR1 SNHLY and CDR2 FYNNEI. CDR3 DNA: TGTGCCAGCAGTGTAGAGACTTCCGGGGAGCTGTTTTTT. Translated: CASSVETSGELFF.

This rearrangement joins TRBV18 to TRBJ1-2, with a tentative D call TRBD1 (6 bases). This CDR3 comprises 15 residues. V was cut by 4 bases and J by 3 bases, with 15 bases left in between. In germline, CDR1 is KGHSH, CDR2 LQKENI. The CDR3 loop is CASSRGDKRDYGYTF. CDR3 coding DNA: TGTGCCAGCTCACGTGGGGACAAGAGGGACTATGGCTACACCTTC.